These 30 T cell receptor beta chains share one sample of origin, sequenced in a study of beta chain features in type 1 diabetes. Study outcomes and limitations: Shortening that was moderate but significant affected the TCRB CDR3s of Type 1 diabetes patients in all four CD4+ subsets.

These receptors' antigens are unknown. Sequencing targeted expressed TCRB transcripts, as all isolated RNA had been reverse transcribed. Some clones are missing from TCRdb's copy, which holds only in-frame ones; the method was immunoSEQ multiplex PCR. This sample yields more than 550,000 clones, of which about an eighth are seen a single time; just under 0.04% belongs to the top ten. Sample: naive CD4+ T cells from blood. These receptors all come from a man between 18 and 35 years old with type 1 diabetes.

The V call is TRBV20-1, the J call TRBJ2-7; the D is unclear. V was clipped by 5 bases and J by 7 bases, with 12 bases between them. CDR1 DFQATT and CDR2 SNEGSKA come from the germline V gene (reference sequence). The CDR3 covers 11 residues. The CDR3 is CSAGDPGEQYF. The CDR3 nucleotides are TGCAGTGCTGGCGACCCCGGAGAGCAGTACTTC.

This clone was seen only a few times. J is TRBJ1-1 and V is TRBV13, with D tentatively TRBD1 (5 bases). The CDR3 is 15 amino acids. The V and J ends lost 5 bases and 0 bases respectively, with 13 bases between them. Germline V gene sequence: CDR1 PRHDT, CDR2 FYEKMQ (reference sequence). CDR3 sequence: CASSQRDGLNTEAFF. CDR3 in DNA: TGTGCCAGCAGCCAAAGGGACGGTTTGAACACTGAAGCTTTCTTT. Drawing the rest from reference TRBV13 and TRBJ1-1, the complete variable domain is AAGVIQSPRHLIKEKRETATLKCYPIPRHDTVYWYQQGPGQDPQFLISFYEKMQSDKGSIPDRFSAQQFSDYHSELNMSSLELGDSALYFCASSQRDGLNTEAFFGQGTRLTVV.

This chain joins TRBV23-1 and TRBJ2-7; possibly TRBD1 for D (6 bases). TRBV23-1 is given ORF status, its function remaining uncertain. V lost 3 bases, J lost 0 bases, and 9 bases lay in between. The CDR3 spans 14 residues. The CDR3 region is CASSQRDTSYEQYF. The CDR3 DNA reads TGCGCCAGCAGTCAGAGGGACACCTCCTACGAGCAGTACTTC.

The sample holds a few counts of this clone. The CDR3 loop is CASSLRGKFYNEQFF. CDR3 DNA: TGTGCCAGCAGTCTCAGGGGGAAATTTTATAATGAGCAGTTCTTC. The chain uses TRBV28 and TRBJ2-1, with 7 bases aligning to TRBD1. The CDR3 totals 15 residues. V was clipped by 5 bases and J by 7 bases; unmatched bases: 11. Germline V gives CDR1 MDHEN, CDR2 SYDVKM.

CDR3 sequence: CAFEKRDSIQQYF. The CDR3 nucleotides read TGTGCCTTCGAGAAGAGGGACTCTATACAGCAGTACTTC. The chain uses TRBV5-4 and TRBJ2-7, with TRBD2 as a possible D gene (6 bases). CDR3 length: 13 amino acids. Trimming removed 10 bases at V and 8 bases at J, with 22 bases between. Germline lookup yields CDR1 SGHNT and CDR2 YYREEE (reference sequence).

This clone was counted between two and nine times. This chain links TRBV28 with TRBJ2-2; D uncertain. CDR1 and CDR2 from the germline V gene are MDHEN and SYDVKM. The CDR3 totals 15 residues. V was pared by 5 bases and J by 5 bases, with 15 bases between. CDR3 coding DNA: TGTGCCAGCAGTGGCCCGGGTGGGCAGACCGGGGAGCTGTTTTTT. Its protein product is CASSGPGGQTGELFF.

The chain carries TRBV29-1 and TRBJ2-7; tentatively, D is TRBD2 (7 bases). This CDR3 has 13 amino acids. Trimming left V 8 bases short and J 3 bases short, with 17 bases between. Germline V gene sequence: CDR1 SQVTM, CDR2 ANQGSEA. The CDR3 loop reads CSTKGGEGYEQYF. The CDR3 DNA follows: TGCAGCACCAAAGGGGGGGAGGGCTACGAGCAGTACTTC.

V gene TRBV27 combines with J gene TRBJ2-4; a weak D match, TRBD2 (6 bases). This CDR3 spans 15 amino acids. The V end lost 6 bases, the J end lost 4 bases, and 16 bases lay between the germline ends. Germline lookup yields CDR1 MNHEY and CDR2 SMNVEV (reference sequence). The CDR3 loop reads CASSPWGEAKNIQYF. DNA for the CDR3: TGTGCCAGCAGCCCTTGGGGGGAAGCAAAAAACATTCAGTACTTC.

DNA for the CDR3: TGTGCCAGCAGTTTTTCGGAGGGGCGCTACGAGCAGTACTTC. Residues: CASSFSEGRYEQYF. The chain links TRBV28 to TRBJ2-7; perhaps TRBD2 as D (6 bases). The CDR3 runs 14 residues. Germline CDR1 is MDHEN and CDR2 is SYDVKM. Trimming stripped 3 bases from V and 3 bases from J, with 12 bases between.

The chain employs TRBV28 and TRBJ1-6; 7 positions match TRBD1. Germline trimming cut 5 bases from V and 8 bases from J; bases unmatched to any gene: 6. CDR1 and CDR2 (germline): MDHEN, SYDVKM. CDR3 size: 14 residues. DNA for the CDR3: TGTGCCAGCAGTCAGACAGGGTATGATTCACCCCTCCACTTT. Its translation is CASSQTGYDSPLHF.

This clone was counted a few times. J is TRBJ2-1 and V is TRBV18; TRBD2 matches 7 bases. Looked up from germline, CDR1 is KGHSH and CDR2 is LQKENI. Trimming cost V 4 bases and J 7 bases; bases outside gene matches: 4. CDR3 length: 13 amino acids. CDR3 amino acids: CASSLREENEQFF. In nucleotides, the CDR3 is TGTGCCAGCTCACTACGGGAGGAAAATGAGCAGTTCTTC.

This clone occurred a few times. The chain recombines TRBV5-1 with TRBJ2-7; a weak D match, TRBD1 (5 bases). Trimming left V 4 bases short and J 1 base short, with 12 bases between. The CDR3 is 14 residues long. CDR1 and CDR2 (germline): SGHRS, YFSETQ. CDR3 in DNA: TGCGCCAGCAGCCAGGAACAGGAATCCTACGAGCAGTACTTC. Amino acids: CASSQEQESYEQYF.

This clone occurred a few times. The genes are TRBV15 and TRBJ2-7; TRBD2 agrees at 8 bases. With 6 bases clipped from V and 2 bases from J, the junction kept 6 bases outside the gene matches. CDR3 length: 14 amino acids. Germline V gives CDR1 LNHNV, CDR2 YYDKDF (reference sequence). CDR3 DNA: TGTGCCACCAGAGCTAAAGCGGGGGCCTACGAGCAGTACTTC. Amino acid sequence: CATRAKAGAYEQYF.

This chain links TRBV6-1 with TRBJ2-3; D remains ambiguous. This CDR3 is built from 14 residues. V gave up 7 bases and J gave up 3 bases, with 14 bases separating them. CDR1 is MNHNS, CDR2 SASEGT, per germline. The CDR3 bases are TGTGCCAGCAAAGAAGAGACTGCGACAGATACGCAGTATTTT. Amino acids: CASKEETATDTQYF.

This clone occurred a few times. The CDR3 reads CASSTWTSASTDTQYF. As DNA, the CDR3 is TGTGCCAGCAGCACTTGGACTAGCGCTAGCACAGATACGCAGTATTTT. The chain employs TRBV7-2 and TRBJ2-3; 9 bases map to TRBD2. J was trimmed by 0 bases and V by 5 bases; bases with no gene match: 6. The CDR3 loop spans 16 amino acids. CDR1 SGHTA and CDR2 FQGNSA come from the germline V gene.

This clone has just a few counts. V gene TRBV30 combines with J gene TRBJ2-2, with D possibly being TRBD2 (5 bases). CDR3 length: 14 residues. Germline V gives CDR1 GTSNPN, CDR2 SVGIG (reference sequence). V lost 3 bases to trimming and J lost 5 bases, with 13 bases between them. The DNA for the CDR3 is TGTGCCTGGAGCGGCCTAGCACGGACCGGGGAGCTGTTTTTT. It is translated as CAWSGLARTGELFF.

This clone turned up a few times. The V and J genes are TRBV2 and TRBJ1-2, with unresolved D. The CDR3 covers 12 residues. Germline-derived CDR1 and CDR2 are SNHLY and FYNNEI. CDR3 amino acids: CAGMGINYGYTF. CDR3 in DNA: TGTGCGGGGATGGGGATTAACTATGGCTACACCTTC.

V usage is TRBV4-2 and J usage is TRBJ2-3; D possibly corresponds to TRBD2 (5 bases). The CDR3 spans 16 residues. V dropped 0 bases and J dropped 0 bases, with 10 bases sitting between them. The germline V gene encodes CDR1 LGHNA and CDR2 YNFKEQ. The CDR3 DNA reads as TGTGCCAGCAGCCAAGAAGGTCCGGGAAGCACAGATACGCAGTATTTT. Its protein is CASSQEGPGSTDTQYF.

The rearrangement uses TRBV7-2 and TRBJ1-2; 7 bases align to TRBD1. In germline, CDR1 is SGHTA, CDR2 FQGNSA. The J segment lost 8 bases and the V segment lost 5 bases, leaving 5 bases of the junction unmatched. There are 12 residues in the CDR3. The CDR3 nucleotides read TGTGCCAGCAGCCCGGCAGGGGGAGGCTACACCTTC. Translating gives CASSPAGGGYTF.

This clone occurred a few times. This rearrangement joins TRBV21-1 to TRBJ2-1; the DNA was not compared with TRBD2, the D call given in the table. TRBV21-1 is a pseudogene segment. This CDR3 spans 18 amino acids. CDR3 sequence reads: CASSTQPRPAGVINEQFF. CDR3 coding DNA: TGTGCCAGCAGCACTCAGCCCCGCCCCGCGGGAGTAATCAATGAGCAGTTCTTC.

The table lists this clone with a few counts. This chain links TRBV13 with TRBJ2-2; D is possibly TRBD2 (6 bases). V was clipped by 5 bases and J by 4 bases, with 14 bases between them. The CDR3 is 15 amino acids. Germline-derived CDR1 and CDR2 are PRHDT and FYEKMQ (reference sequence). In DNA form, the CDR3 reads TGTGCCAGCAGCCCTGCGCGGGGAGGCACCGGGGAGCTGTTTTTT. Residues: CASSPARGGTGELFF. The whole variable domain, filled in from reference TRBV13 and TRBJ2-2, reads AAGVIQSPRHLIKEKRETATLKCYPIPRHDTVYWYQQGPGQDPQFLISFYEKMQSDKGSIPDRFSAQQFSDYHSELNMSSLELGDSALYFCASSPARGGTGELFFGEGSRLTVL.

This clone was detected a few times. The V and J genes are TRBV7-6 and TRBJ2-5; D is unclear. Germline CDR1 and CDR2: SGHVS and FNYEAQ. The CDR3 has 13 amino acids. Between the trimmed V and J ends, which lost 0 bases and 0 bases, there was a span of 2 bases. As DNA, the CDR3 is TGTGCCAGCAGCTTAGCCTACCAAGAGACCCAGTACTTC. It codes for CASSLAYQETQYF. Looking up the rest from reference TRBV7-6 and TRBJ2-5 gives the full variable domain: GAGVSQSPRYKVTKRGQDVALRCDPISGHVSLYWYRQALGQGPEFLTYFNYEAQQDKSGLPNDRFSAERPEGSISTLTIQRTEQRDSAMYRCASSLAYQETQYFGPGTRLLVL.

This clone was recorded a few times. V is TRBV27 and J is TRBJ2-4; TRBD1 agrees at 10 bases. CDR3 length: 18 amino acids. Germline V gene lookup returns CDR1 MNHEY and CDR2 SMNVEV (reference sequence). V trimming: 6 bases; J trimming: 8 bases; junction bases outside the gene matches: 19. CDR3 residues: CASSPPPGHRDRGYIQYF. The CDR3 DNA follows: TGTGCCAGCAGCCCCCCGCCGGGCCACCGGGACAGGGGATACATTCAGTACTTC.

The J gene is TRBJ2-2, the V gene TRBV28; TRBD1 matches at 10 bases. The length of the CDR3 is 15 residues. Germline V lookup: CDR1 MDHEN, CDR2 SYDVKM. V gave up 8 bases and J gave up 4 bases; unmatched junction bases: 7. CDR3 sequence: CASHPGTGVTGELFF. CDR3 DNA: TGTGCCAGCCATCCCGGGACAGGGGTCACCGGGGAGCTGTTTTTT.

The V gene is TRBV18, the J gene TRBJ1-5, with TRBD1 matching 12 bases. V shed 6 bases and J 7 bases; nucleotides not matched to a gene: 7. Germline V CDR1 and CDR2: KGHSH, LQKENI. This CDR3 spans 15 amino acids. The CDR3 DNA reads TGTGCCAGCTCCGCGGGACAGGGGGCTCGACAGCCCCAGCATTTT. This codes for CASSAGQGARQPQHF. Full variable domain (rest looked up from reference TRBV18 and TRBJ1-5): NAGVMQNPRHLVRRRGQEARLRCSPMKGHSHVYWYRQLPEEGLKFMVYLQKENIIDESGMPKERFSAEFPKEGPSILRIQQVVRGDSAAYFCASSAGQGARQPQHFGDGTRLSIL.

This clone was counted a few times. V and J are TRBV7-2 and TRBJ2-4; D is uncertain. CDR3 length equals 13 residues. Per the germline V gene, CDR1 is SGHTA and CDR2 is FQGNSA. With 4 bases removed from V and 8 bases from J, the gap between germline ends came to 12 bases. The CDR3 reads CASSSTRADIQYF. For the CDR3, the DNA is TGTGCCAGCAGCTCTACCCGTGCGGACATTCAGTACTTC.

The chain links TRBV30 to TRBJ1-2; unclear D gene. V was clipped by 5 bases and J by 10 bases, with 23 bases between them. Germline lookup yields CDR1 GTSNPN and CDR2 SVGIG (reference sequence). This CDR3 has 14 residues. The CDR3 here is CAWFPLSKVEDYTF. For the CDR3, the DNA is TGTGCCTGGTTCCCCCTCTCAAAGGTAGAGGACTACACCTTC.

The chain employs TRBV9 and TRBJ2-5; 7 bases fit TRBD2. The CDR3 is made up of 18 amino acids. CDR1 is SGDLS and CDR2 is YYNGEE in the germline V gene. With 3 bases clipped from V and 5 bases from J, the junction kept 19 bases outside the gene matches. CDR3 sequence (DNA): TGTGCCAGCAGCGGCCTGGGCGGGGGAGCAACCGGCGGGGAGACCCAGTACTTC. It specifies CASSGLGGGATGGETQYF.

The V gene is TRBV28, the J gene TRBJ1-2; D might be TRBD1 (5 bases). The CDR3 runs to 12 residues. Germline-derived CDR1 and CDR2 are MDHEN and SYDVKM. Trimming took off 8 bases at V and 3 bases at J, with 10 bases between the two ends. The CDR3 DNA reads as TGTGCCAGCGTTCGGGGGGACTATGGCTACACCTTC. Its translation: CASVRGDYGYTF.

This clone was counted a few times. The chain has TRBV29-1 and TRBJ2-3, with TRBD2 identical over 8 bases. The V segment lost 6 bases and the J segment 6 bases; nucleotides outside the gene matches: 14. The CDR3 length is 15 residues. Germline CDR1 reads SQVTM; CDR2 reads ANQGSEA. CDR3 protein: CSVESPGGRMDTQYF. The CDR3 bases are TGCAGCGTAGAGTCTCCTGGCGGGAGGATGGATACGCAGTATTTT.